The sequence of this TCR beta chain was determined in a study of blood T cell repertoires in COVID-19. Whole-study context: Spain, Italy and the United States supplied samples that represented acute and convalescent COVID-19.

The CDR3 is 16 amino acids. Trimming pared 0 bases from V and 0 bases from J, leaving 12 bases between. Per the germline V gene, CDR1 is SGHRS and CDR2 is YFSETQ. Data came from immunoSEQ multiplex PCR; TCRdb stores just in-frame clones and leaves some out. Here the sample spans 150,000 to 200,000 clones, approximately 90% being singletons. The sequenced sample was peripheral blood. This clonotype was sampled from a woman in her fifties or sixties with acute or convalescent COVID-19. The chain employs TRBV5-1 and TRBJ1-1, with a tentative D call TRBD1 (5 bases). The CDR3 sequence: CASSLGQIVMNTEAFF. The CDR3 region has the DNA TGCGCCAGCAGCTTGGGACAGATTGTAATGAACACTGAAGCTTTCTTT.